This TCR beta chain was profiled in a study of blood T cell repertoires in COVID-19. Looking at the study overall: Acute and convalescent COVID-19 samples came from the United States, Italy and Spain.

Germline V gene data show CDR1 as MNHEY and CDR2 as SVGEGT. This CDR3 is 16 amino acids long. Profiling relied on immunoSEQ multiplex PCR, and the TCRdb table lists in-frame clones only, not all of them. The data show about 220,000 clones, around four fifths seen once. Followed over time, Seattle patients had been enrolled while infection was active. On this clone: A junction end diverges from the germline sequence, so it may reflect a read error.

The V call is TRBV6-2 or TRBV6-3, the J call TRBJ2-1, with D maybe TRBD1 (6 bases). This sequence originates from a woman in her seventies with COVID-19, enrolled during active disease. Sequencing used peripheral blood. The CDR3 reads CASSHIQGPSDNEQFF. The CDR3 DNA follows: TGTGCCAGCAGTCATATACAGGGCCCCTCCGACAATGAGCAGTTCTTC.